This T cell receptor (beta chain) was retrieved from a study of cytotoxic CD8 clonotypes in ibrutinib-treated CLL. The method was immunoSEQ multiplex PCR; TCRdb's version includes in-frame clones alone and lacks a portion of them. This sample yields some 65,000 clones, of which approximately 57% are seen a single time; over 12% belongs to the top ten. The table lists this clone with many counts. The CDR3 is 11 residues long. The ends were cut back, 6 bases at V and 3 bases at J, with 6 bases in the middle. The V gene's germline CDR1 is WSHSY and CDR2 SAAADI. The chain couples TRBV10-2 to TRBJ2-7; D is undetermined. This clonotype originated in a human donor with chronic lymphocytic leukemia. Specimen: PBMCs, collected after 12 months of ibrutinib treatment. CDR3 loop: CASRAYYEQYF. CDR3 nucleotides: TGCGCCAGCAGAGCTTACTACGAGCAGTACTTC.